The rows below give T cell receptor beta chains drawn from one sample of a study of blood T cell repertoires in COVID-19. Measured with immunoSEQ multiplex PCR; TCRdb has only the in-frame clones, and not every one. The data show 490,000 or so clones, with around 85% seen just once and approximately 8.3% held by the top ten. Sequenced sample: PBMCs or T cells enriched from blood (not recorded which). The receptor set was obtained from a woman aged 55-70 years who had recovered from COVID-19. The CDR3 runs from the conserved cysteine through the conserved F or W. D genes are given only for firm matches. The size entry is marked missing in some rows and otherwise reads once, few, many or a size class.

cdr3_aa: CASRAGTGNNEQFF
cdr3_nt: TGTGCCAGCAGAGCCGGGACAGGTAACAATGAGCAGTTCTTC
j_call: TRBJ2-1
clone_size: -
v_call: TRBV9
d_call: TRBD1

cdr3_aa: CASSRTSGGVGEQFF
cdr3_nt: TGTGCCAGTAGTAGGACTAGCGGGGGGGTCGGTGAGCAGTTCTTC
j_call: TRBJ2-1
clone_size: -
v_call: TRBV19
d_call: TRBD2

cdr3_aa: CASSRGTGPYEQYF
cdr3_nt: TGTGCCAGCAGCCGGGGGACAGGGCCCTACGAGCAGTACTTC
j_call: TRBJ2-7
clone_size: -
v_call: TRBV3-1/TRBV3-2
d_call: TRBD1

cdr3_aa: CASSQVAGFGTDTQYF
cdr3_nt: TGCGCCAGCAGCCAGGTAGCGGGGTTTGGCACAGATACGCAGTATTTT
j_call: TRBJ2-3
clone_size: few
v_call: TRBV4-1
d_call: TRBD2

cdr3_aa: CASSFPGDYNSPLHF
cdr3_nt: TGTGCCAGCAGCTTCCCGGGAGACTATAATTCACCCCTCCACTTT
j_call: TRBJ1-6
clone_size: -
v_call: TRBV7-9
d_call: -

cdr3_aa: CASSSNTGAEGELFF
cdr3_nt: TGTGCCAGCAGTTCAAATACAGGGGCCGAGGGGGAGCTGTTTTTT
j_call: TRBJ2-2
clone_size: -
v_call: TRBV6-5
d_call: TRBD1

cdr3_aa: CAIKELAGDNEQFF
cdr3_nt: TGTGCCATCAAGGAACTAGCGGGGGACAATGAGCAGTTCTTC
j_call: TRBJ2-1
clone_size: -
v_call: TRBV10-3
d_call: TRBD2

cdr3_aa: CASSFPSSGTGGFPDTQYF
cdr3_nt: TGCGCCAGCAGCTTCCCTAGTTCCGGGACAGGGGGGTTCCCAGATACGCAGTATTTT
j_call: TRBJ2-3
clone_size: -
v_call: TRBV5-1
d_call: TRBD1

cdr3_aa: CASSAPSGGANEQFF
cdr3_nt: TGTGCCAGCAGCGCCCCAAGCGGGGGGGCGAATGAGCAGTTCTTC
j_call: TRBJ2-1
clone_size: -
v_call: TRBV4-2
d_call: TRBD2

cdr3_aa: CASSRAGVKSDTQYF
cdr3_nt: TGCGCCAGCAGCAGAGCAGGGGTTAAGTCAGATACGCAGTATTTT
j_call: TRBJ2-3
clone_size: -
v_call: TRBV4-1
d_call: -

cdr3_aa: CASSVPHGTGDNYEQYF
cdr3_nt: TGTGCCAGCAGCGTACCCCACGGGACAGGGGATAACTACGAGCAGTACTTC
j_call: TRBJ2-7
clone_size: -
v_call: TRBV9
d_call: TRBD1

cdr3_aa: CASRNSRFGTDTQYF
cdr3_nt: TGTGCCAGCAGAAACAGCCGGTTTGGCACAGATACGCAGTATTTT
j_call: TRBJ2-3
clone_size: -
v_call: TRBV2
d_call: -

cdr3_aa: CASSLVVGEAFF
cdr3_nt: TGTGCCAGCAGCTTAGTAGTCGGTGAAGCTTTCTTT
j_call: TRBJ1-1
clone_size: -
v_call: TRBV7-6
d_call: -

cdr3_aa: CASSSGTGHQPQHF
cdr3_nt: TGTGCCAGCAGCTCCGGGACAGGCCATCAGCCCCAGCATTTT
j_call: TRBJ1-5
clone_size: -
v_call: TRBV7-9
d_call: TRBD1

cdr3_aa: CASSYSWGGPETQYF
cdr3_nt: TGTGCCAGCAGTTACTCGTGGGGAGGGCCGGAGACCCAGTACTTC
j_call: TRBJ2-5
clone_size: -
v_call: TRBV6-5
d_call: TRBD2

cdr3_aa: CASSLLTVNTEAFF
cdr3_nt: TGTGCCAGCAGTCTTCTAACAGTGAACACTGAAGCTTTCTTT
j_call: TRBJ1-1
clone_size: -
v_call: TRBV6-5
d_call: -

cdr3_aa: CASSQQGYQYEQYF
cdr3_nt: TGTGCCAGCAGCCAACAGGGGTATCAATACGAGCAGTACTTC
j_call: TRBJ2-7
clone_size: -
v_call: TRBV3-1/TRBV3-2
d_call: -

cdr3_aa: CATSDPRTSGTDTQYF
cdr3_nt: TGTGCCACCAGTGACCCTCGGACTAGCGGCACAGATACGCAGTATTTT
j_call: TRBJ2-3
clone_size: -
v_call: TRBV24-1
d_call: TRBD2

cdr3_aa: CASSQPDRSEQFF
cdr3_nt: TGCGCCAGCAGCCAGCCGGACAGGAGTGAGCAGTTCTTC
j_call: TRBJ2-1
clone_size: -
v_call: TRBV4-1
d_call: TRBD1

cdr3_aa: CASSSIGYEQYF
cdr3_nt: TGTGCCAGCAGTTCGATCGGCTACGAGCAGTACTTC
j_call: TRBJ2-7
clone_size: -
v_call: TRBV27
d_call: -

cdr3_aa: CASSIGGGTSHGYTF
cdr3_nt: TGTGCCAGTAGTATAGGGGGGGGCACCAGTCATGGCTACACCTTC
j_call: TRBJ1-2
clone_size: -
v_call: TRBV19
d_call: -

cdr3_aa: CASSRQGGSYNEQFF
cdr3_nt: TGTGCCAGCAGCCGACAGGGTGGGTCCTACAATGAGCAGTTCTTC
j_call: TRBJ2-1
clone_size: -
v_call: TRBV2
d_call: TRBD1

cdr3_aa: CASSRYSGGATDTQYF
cdr3_nt: TGTGCCAGTAGCCGATATAGCGGGGGGGCTACTGATACGCAGTATTTT
j_call: TRBJ2-3
clone_size: -
v_call: TRBV19
d_call: TRBD2

cdr3_aa: CASSIYPTGKNSPLHF
cdr3_nt: TGTGCCAGTAGTATCTACCCGACAGGAAAAAATTCACCCCTCCACTTT
j_call: TRBJ1-6
clone_size: -
v_call: TRBV19
d_call: -

cdr3_aa: CASSPSSSYNSPLHF
cdr3_nt: TGCGCCAGCAGCCCCTCGAGCTCCTATAATTCACCCCTCCACTTT
j_call: TRBJ1-6
clone_size: -
v_call: TRBV5-1
d_call: -

cdr3_aa: CASSLGRGDGYEQYF
cdr3_nt: TGTGCTAGCAGCTTAGGTCGGGGGGACGGCTACGAGCAGTACTTC
j_call: TRBJ2-7
clone_size: -
v_call: TRBV7-7
d_call: TRBD2

cdr3_aa: CASSSIDREVTNEKLFF
cdr3_nt: TGTGCCAGCAGTTCGATAGACAGGGAAGTAACTAATGAAAAACTGTTTTTT
j_call: TRBJ1-4
clone_size: -
v_call: TRBV27
d_call: TRBD1

cdr3_aa: CASSLRVTGELFF
cdr3_nt: TGTGCCAGCAGCCTCAGGGTAACCGGGGAGCTGTTTTTT
j_call: TRBJ2-2
clone_size: -
v_call: TRBV12-3/TRBV12-4
d_call: -

cdr3_aa: CASSLEGGTGLEQYF
cdr3_nt: TGCGCCAGCAGCTTGGAAGGGGGGACAGGCCTCGAGCAGTACTTC
j_call: TRBJ2-7
clone_size: once
v_call: TRBV5-1
d_call: TRBD1

cdr3_aa: CASSHGASEDTQYF
cdr3_nt: TGTGCCAGCAGCCACGGGGCTAGCGAAGATACGCAGTATTTT
j_call: TRBJ2-3
clone_size: -
v_call: TRBV6-6
d_call: -

cdr3_aa: CASSRVDYEQYF
cdr3_nt: TGTGCCAGCAGCCGGGTGGACTACGAGCAGTACTTC
j_call: TRBJ2-7
clone_size: -
v_call: TRBV11-3
d_call: -

cdr3_aa: CASSLGVRGEEQFF
cdr3_nt: TGTGCCAGCAGCTTGGGGGTCCGGGGGGAAGAGCAGTTCTTC
j_call: TRBJ2-1
clone_size: -
v_call: TRBV5-4
d_call: TRBD2

cdr3_aa: CAISESGTGGSKRETQYF
cdr3_nt: TGTGCCATCAGTGAGAGCGGAACAGGGGGCTCGAAGAGGGAGACCCAGTACTTC
j_call: TRBJ2-5
clone_size: -
v_call: TRBV10-3
d_call: TRBD1

cdr3_aa: CASSSLTGWNTEAFF
cdr3_nt: TGTGCCAGCAGCTCGTTGACAGGGTGGAACACTGAAGCTTTCTTT
j_call: TRBJ1-1
clone_size: -
v_call: TRBV7-2
d_call: TRBD1

cdr3_aa: CASSAPSGGSGSPLHF
cdr3_nt: TGTGCCAGCAGTGCCCCATCGGGGGGCAGTGGTTCACCCCTCCACTTT
j_call: TRBJ1-6
clone_size: -
v_call: TRBV6-1
d_call: -

cdr3_aa: CASSSSSGRTDTQYF
cdr3_nt: TGTGCCAGTAGTTCCTCTAGCGGACGCACAGATACGCAGTATTTT
j_call: TRBJ2-3
clone_size: -
v_call: TRBV19
d_call: TRBD2

cdr3_aa: CASSRTGDMDYGYTF
cdr3_nt: TGTGCCAGCAGTCGGACAGGGGACATGGACTATGGCTACACCTTC
j_call: TRBJ1-2
clone_size: -
v_call: TRBV2
d_call: TRBD1

cdr3_aa: CASSLVGQGINEQFF
cdr3_nt: TGTGCCAGCAGCTTGGTAGGACAGGGGATCAATGAGCAGTTCTTC
j_call: TRBJ2-1
clone_size: -
v_call: TRBV5-5
d_call: TRBD1

cdr3_aa: CASSLQGAWGYTF
cdr3_nt: TGTGCCAGCAGCTTACAGGGGGCTTGGGGCTACACCTTC
j_call: TRBJ1-2
clone_size: few
v_call: TRBV5-4
d_call: TRBD1

cdr3_aa: CASMGGGTEAFF
cdr3_nt: TGTGCCAGCATGGGGGGAGGCACTGAAGCTTTCTTT
j_call: TRBJ1-1
clone_size: -
v_call: TRBV2
d_call: -

cdr3_aa: CASRSGQANTEAFF
cdr3_nt: TGTGCCAGCAGAAGTGGACAGGCTAACACTGAAGCTTTCTTT
j_call: TRBJ1-1
clone_size: -
v_call: TRBV28
d_call: TRBD1

cdr3_aa: CAWSEIEGSPLHF
cdr3_nt: TGTGCCTGGAGTGAGATCGAGGGCTCACCCCTCCACTTT
j_call: TRBJ1-6
clone_size: -
v_call: TRBV30
d_call: -

cdr3_aa: CASSLTGGGGYTF
cdr3_nt: TGTGCCAGCAGCCTTACAGGGGGAGGTGGCTACACCTTC
j_call: TRBJ1-2
clone_size: -
v_call: TRBV13
d_call: TRBD1